The rows below give T cell receptor beta chains drawn from one sample of a study of blood T cell repertoires in COVID-19. Sequencing used immunoSEQ multiplex PCR; TCRdb keeps in-frame clones, though not all of them. This sample has some 31,000 clones, with about 85% found just once. The specimen sequenced was peripheral blood. The receptor set was obtained from a human donor with acute or convalescent COVID-19. The donor label of this sample is uncertain. CDR3s include the opening cysteine and the closing phenylalanine or tryptophan. D genes are given only for firm matches. Only part of the rows carry a size: once, few, many, or a class if the clone is expanded.

D | size | J | V | DNA | CDR3
TRBD2 | - | TRBJ2-5 | TRBV7-2 | TGTGCCAGCATGGCATGGCAGGGAAGGTCAGCGGGGTGGAAGACCCAGTACTTC | CASMAWQGRSAGWKTQYF
- | - | TRBJ2-1 | TRBV7-9 | TGTGCCAGCAGCTGGGGAAGGACATTCTACAATGAGCAGTTCTTC | CASSWGRTFYNEQFF
- | - | TRBJ2-1 | TRBV5-1 | TGCGCCAGCAGGTCCGGAGGGACGAACAATGAGCAGTTCTTC | CASRSGGTNNEQFF
TRBD1 | once | TRBJ2-6 | TRBV6-4 | TGTGCCAGCAGCACGACAGGGAGCTCTGGGGCCAACGTCCTGACTTTC | CASSTTGSSGANVLTF
- | - | TRBJ1-4 | TRBV14 | TGTGCCAGCAGCCTCCTAGGACTCAATGAAAAACTGTTTTTT | CASSLLGLNEKLFF
TRBD1 | - | TRBJ1-1 | TRBV5-1 | TGCGCCAGCAGCAAGATCCCGGGACAGGAAGCTTTCTTT | CASSKIPGQEAFF
- | - | TRBJ1-5 | TRBV7-2 | TGTGCCAGCAGGATCTCGGGGTCCACTCAGCCCCAGCATTTT | CASRISGSTQPQHF
- | few | TRBJ2-2 | TRBV24-1 | TGTGCCACCAGTGACGGTCAGGGGCTAGTTAACACCGGGGAGCTGTTTTTT | CATSDGQGLVNTGELFF
TRBD1 | - | TRBJ1-4 | TRBV16 | TGTGCCAGCAGTTCTCGGGGACAGGGAACAGAAAAACTGTTTTTT | CASSSRGQGTEKLFF
- | - | TRBJ1-1 | TRBV27 | TGTGCCAGCAGTTTAATGTCACAGGGTAGGACTGAAGCTTTCTTT | CASSLMSQGRTEAFF